This TCR beta chain is from a study of CD8 T cells in ankylosing spondylitis. Study observations and caveats: Reported data indicate significant enrichment of disease-linked clones within matched ankylosing spondylitis synovial fluid.

Worth noting for this clonotype: The target antigen is unknown.

V was shortened by 0 bases and J by 7 bases, with 7 bases between the two germline ends. This CDR3 spans 12 amino acids. The germline gives CDR1 LGHDT, CDR2 YNNKEL (reference sequence). Quantitative 5'-RACE was performed with molecular barcodes, and it yielded the TCR beta libraries. TCRdb passed the 5' RACE reads through MiXCR, listing each CDR3 protein once. The sample carries roughly 140,000 distinct CDR3 sequences, roughly 44% recorded once. Source material: synovial fluid, either unsorted or a sorted T cell fraction (not recorded which). The clonotype was recovered from a male donor with ankylosing spondylitis. The chain combines TRBV3-1 with TRBJ2-7; no definite D call. Here the CDR3 reads CASSQDTVEQYF. CDR3 coding DNA: TGTGCCAGCAGCCAAGATACTGTAGAGCAGTACTTC.